This T cell receptor (beta chain) was obtained from a study of T cells after yellow fever vaccination. Template-switching 5'RACE yielded the TCR cDNA; a universal primer site and UMIs were added in the process. TCRdb passed the 5' RACE reads through MiXCR, listing each CDR3 protein once. This sample has around 360,000 distinct CDR3 sequences, with around a tenth found just once. This clonotype was detected only a few times. The antigen is unknown. General study findings and limits: Subsequent to the booster, the majority of primary-vaccination clones reappeared (around 96% CD4, approximately 90% CD8). A minor fraction of clonotypes spanned both CD4 and CD8 compartments. Peak timing came faster in the weaker secondary response, day 5 versus 15.

The sequence derives from a man between 18 and 29 years old who received the YFV17D yellow fever vaccine. The starting material was PBMCs, obtained on the day of the first yellow fever vaccination.

The CDR3 DNA reads as TGTGCCAGCAGTGAATTTAGACAGGCCCAGTACTTC. It is translated as CASSEFRQAQYF. The genes are TRBV2 and TRBJ2-5; D perhaps matches TRBD1 (6 bases). The CDR3 sequence is 12 residues long. Germline V gene data show CDR1 as SNHLY and CDR2 as FYNNEI. With 2 bases removed from V and 9 bases from J, the gap between germline ends came to 10 bases.